This T cell receptor beta chain appears in the sequencing data of a study of Graves' ophthalmopathy and Graves' hyperthyroidism. In regard to this clonotype: A read error is likely, as this CDR3 ends without the conserved phenylalanine or tryptophan. The DNA is omitted, as the CDR3 cannot be located on it reliably, and the CDR3 follows TCRdb's listing.

PBMCs had their origin in fresh peripheral blood (around 10 ml). Transcripts of RNA were the source for amplifying TCR beta CDR3 regions. RT-PCR in the first round used HTBI primers; a second-round multiplex PCR followed. TCRdb re-derived calls from the multiplex PCR reads in MiXCR, one entry per CDR3 protein. The sample holds about 380,000 distinct CDR3 sequences, approximately 15% seen once. The V gene's germline CDR1 is SGHVS and CDR2 FNYEAQ. The CDR3 is 12 residues long, counting both termini. The material sequenced was peripheral blood. The chain links TRBV7-6 to TRBJ1-1. This sequence was found in a woman in her late teens or twenties with stable Graves' hyperthyroidism. The CDR3 spells CASSLGTAEACL.